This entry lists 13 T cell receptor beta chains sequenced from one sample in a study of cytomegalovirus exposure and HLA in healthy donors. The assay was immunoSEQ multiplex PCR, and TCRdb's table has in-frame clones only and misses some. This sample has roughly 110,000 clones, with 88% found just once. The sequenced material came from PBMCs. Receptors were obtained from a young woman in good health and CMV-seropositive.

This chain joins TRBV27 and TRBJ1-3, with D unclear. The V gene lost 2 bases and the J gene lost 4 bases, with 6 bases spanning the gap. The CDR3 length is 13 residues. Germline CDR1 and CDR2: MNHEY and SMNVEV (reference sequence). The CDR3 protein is CASSLSRGNTIYF. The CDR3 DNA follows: TGTGCCAGCAGTTTAAGTAGAGGAAACACCATATATTTT.

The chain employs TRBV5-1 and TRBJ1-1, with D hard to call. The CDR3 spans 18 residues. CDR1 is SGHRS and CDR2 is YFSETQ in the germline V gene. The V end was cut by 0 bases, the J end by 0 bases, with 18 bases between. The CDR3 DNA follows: TGCGCCAGCAGCTTGGTATCTGCAGGATTCGGAATGAACACTGAAGCTTTCTTT. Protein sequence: CASSLVSAGFGMNTEAFF. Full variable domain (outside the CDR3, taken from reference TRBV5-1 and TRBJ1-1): KAGVTQTPRYLIKTRGQQVTLSCSPISGHRSVSWYQQTPGQGLQFLFEYFSETQRNKGNFPGRFSGRQFSNSRSEMNVSTLELGDSALYLCASSLVSAGFGMNTEAFFGQGTRLTVV.

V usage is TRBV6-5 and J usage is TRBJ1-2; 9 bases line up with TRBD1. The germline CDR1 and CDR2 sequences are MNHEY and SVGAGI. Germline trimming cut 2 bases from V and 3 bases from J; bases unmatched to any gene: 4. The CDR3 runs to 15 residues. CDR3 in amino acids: CASSYGGQGHYGYTF. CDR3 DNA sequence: TGTGCCAGCAGTTACGGCGGACAGGGGCACTATGGCTACACCTTC.

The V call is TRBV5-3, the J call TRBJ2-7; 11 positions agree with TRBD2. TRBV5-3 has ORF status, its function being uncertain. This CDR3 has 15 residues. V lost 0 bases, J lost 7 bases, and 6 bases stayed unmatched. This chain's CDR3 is CARSLEVAGGREQYV. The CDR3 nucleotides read TGTGCCAGAAGCTTGGAGGTAGCGGGGGGGCGGGAGCAGTACGTC.

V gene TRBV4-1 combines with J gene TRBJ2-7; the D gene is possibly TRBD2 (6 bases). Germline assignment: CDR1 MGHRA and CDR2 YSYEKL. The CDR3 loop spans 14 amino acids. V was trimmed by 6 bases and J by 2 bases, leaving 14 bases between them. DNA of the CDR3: TGCGCCAGCAGGCTGCGGGACGGGACCTACGAGCAGTACTTC. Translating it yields CASRLRDGTYEQYF.

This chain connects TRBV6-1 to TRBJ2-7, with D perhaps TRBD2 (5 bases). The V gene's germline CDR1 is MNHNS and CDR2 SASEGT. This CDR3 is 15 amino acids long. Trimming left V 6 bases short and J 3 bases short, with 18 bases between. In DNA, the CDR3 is TGTGCCAGCAGCGGATTACTCTCTACTAGCTACGAGCAGTACTTC. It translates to CASSGLLSTSYEQYF.

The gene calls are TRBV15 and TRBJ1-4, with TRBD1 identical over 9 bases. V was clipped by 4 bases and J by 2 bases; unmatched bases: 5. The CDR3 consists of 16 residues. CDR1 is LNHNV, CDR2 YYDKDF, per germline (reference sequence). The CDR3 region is CATSTRDRATNEKLFF. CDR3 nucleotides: TGTGCCACCAGCACCCGGGACAGGGCCACTAATGAAAAACTGTTTTTT.

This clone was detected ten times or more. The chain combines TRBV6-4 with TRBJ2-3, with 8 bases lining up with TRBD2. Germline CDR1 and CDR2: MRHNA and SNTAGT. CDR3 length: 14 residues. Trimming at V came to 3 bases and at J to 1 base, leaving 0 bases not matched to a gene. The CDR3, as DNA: TGTGCCAGCAGTGAGCGGGGGGGCACAGATACGCAGTATTTT. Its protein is CASSERGGTDTQYF.

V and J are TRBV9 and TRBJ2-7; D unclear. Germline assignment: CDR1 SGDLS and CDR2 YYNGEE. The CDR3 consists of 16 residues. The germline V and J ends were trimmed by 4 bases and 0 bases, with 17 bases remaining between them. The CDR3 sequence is CASSPKTPQYSYEQYF. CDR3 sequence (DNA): TGTGCCAGCAGCCCGAAGACTCCGCAATACTCCTACGAGCAGTACTTC. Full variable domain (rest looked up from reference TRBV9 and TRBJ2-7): DSGVTQTPKHLITATGQRVTLRCSPRSGDLSVYWYQQSLDQGLQFLIQYYNGEERAKGNILERFSAQQFPDLHSELNLSSLELGDSALYFCASSPKTPQYSYEQYFGPGTRLTVT.

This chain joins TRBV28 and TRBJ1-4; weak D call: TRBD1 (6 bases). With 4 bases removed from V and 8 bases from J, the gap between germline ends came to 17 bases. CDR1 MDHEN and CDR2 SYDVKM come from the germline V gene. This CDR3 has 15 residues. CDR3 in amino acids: CASSSGGKMGEKLFF. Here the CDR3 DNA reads TGTGCCAGCAGTTCGGGGGGCAAGATGGGCGAAAAACTGTTTTTT.

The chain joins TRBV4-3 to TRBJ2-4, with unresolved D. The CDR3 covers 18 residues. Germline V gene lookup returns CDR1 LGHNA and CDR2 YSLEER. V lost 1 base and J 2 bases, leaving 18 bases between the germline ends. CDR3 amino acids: CASSQGPVTRFPKNIQYF. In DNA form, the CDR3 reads TGCGCCAGCAGCCAAGGTCCTGTTACCCGGTTTCCCAAAAACATTCAGTACTTC.

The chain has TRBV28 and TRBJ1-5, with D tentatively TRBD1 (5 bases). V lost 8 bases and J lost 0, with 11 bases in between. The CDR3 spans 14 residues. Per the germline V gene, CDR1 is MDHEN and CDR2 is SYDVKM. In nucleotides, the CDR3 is TGTGCCAGCCGGCAGGGAGGTAGCAATCAGCCCCAGCATTTT. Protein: CASRQGGSNQPQHF.

In DNA form, the CDR3 reads TGTGCCAGCAGCCGGGACAGGGGTTCAACTAATGAAAAACTGTTTTTT. Translation: CASSRDRGSTNEKLFF. This chain links TRBV2 with TRBJ1-4; 10 bases agree with TRBD1. Germline CDR1 reads SNHLY; CDR2 reads FYNNEI. J gave up 0 bases and V 6 bases, and 4 bases lay outside the gene matches. This CDR3 has 16 amino acids. The full variable domain, in which reference TRBV2 and TRBJ1-4 provide the parts outside the CDR3, is EPEVTQTPSHQVTQMGQEVILRCVPISNHLYFYWYRQILGQKVEFLVSFYNNEISEKSEIFDDQFSVERPDGSNFTLKIRSTKLEDSAMYFCASSRDRGSTNEKLFFGSGTQLSVL.